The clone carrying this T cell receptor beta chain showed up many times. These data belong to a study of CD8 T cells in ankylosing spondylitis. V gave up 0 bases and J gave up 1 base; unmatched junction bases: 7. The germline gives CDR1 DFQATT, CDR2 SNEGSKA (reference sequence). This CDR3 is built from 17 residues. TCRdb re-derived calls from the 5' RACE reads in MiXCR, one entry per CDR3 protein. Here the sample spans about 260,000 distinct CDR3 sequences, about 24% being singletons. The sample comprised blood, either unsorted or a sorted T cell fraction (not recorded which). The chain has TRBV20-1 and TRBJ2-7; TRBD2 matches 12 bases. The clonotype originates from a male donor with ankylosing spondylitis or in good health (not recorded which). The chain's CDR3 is CSARDPRTSGESYEQYF. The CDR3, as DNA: TGCAGTGCTAGAGATCCCCGGACTAGCGGGGAGTCCTACGAGCAGTACTTC.